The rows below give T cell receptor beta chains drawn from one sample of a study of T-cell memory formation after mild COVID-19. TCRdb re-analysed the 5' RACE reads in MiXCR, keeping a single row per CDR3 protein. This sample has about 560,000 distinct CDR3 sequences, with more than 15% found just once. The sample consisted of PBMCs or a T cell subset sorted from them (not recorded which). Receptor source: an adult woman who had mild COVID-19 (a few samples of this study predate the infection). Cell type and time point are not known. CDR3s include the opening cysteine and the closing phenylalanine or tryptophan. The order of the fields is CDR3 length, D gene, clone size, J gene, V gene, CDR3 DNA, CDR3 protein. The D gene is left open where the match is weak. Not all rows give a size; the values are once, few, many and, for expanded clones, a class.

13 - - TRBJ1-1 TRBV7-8 TGTGCCAGCAGCTTAGTGCGAAGCACTGAAGCTTTCTTT CASSLVRSTEAFF
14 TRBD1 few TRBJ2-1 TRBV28 TGTGCCAGCAGTTCACCGGGACAGGTCAATGAGCAGTTCTTC CASSSPGQVNEQFF
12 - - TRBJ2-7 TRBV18 TGTGCCAGCGGGACAATTGACTACGAGCAGTACTTC CASGTIDYEQYF
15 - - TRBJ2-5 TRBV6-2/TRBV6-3 TGTGCCAGCAGTCCCGGGTCCGGTGTCCAAGAGACCCAGTACTTC CASSPGSGVQETQYF
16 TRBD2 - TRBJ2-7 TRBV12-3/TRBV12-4 TGTGCCAGCAGTCCAAGGGGACTAGCGAACTCCTACGAGCAGTACTTC CASSPRGLANSYEQYF
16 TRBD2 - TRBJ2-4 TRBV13 TGTGCCAGCAGCTTAGCGGCTAGCGGGGTCAAAAACATTCAGTACTTC CASSLAASGVKNIQYF
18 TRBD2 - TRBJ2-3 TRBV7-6 TGTGCCAGCAGCTTAGGACTAGCGGGTGGTTCTAGCACAGATACGCAGTATTTT CASSLGLAGGSSTDTQYF
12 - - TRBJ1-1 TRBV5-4 TGTGCCAGCAGCATCTACAGTTCTGAAGCTTTCTTT CASSIYSSEAFF
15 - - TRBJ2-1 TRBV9 TGTGCCAGCAGCGTAGAGGTGGTCGGAAGGGGCGAGCAGTTCTTC CASSVEVVGRGEQFF
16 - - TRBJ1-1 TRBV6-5 TGTGCCAGCAGTTACTCGCAAAACACCCGAGGAACTGAAGCTTTCTTT CASSYSQNTRGTEAFF
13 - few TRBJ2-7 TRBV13 TGTGCCAGCAGCTTAGGGGGGGCGAACGAGCAGTACTTC CASSLGGANEQYF
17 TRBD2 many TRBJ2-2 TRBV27 TGTGCCAGCAGTTATACGAGCGGGACTAGTTTTCTCGGGGAGCTGTTTTTT CASSYTSGTSFLGELFF
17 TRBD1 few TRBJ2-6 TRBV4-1 TGCGCCAGCTCCAGCTGGACAGGTCTTTCTGGGGCCAACGTCCTGACTTTC CASSSWTGLSGANVLTF
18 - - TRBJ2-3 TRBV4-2 TGTGCCAGCAGCCAAGAAAGTTTCACGGGAACTAGCACAGATACGCAGTATTTT CASSQESFTGTSTDTQYF
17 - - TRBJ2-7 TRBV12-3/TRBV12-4 TGTGCCAGCAGTTTAGGGGGACTGTTCCAAACCTACTACGAGCAGTACTTC CASSLGGLFQTYYEQYF
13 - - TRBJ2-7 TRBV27 TGTGCCAGCAGTTTGTGGATGGGGTACGAGCAGTACTTC CASSLWMGYEQYF
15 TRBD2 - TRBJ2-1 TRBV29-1 TGCAGCGTTGACCGGGGACTAGCGGGAGTTGATGAGCAGTTCTTC CSVDRGLAGVDEQFF
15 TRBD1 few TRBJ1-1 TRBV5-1 TGCGCCAGCCTAAAGACCGGGACAGGGAAAGTTGAAGCTTTCTTT CASLKTGTGKVEAFF
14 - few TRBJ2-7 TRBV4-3 TGCGCCAGCAGCCAAGATCAGGGGATCTCCGAGCAGTACTTC CASSQDQGISEQYF
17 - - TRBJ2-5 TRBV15 TGTGCCACCAGCAGACCGGAGGGCTCCCGGGGCCAAGAGACCCAGTACTTC CATSRPEGSRGQETQYF
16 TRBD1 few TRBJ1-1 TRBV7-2 TGTGCCAGCAGCTCGTTCCCGGGACAGGCGAACACTGAAGCTTTCTTT CASSSFPGQANTEAFF
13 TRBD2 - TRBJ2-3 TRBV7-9 TGTGCCAGCAGCTCGACTAGCGAGGGGTGGAGGTATTTT CASSSTSEGWRYF
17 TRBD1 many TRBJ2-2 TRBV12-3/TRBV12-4 TGTGCCAGCAGTTTTGGGCCAGGGACAGAGAACACCGGGGAGCTGTTTTTT CASSFGPGTENTGELFF
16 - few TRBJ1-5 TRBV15 TGTGCCACCAGCAGAGACCGACAAAGTGGATATCAGCCCCAGCATTTT CATSRDRQSGYQPQHF
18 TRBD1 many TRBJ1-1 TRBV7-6 TGTGCCAGCAGCCCCCGACAGGGGGGGATTGGCCCTAACACTGAAGCTTTCTTT CASSPRQGGIGPNTEAFF
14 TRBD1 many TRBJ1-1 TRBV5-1 TGCGCCAGCAGCTTCACAGGGGAGAACACTGAAGCTTTCTTT CASSFTGENTEAFF
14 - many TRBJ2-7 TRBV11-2 TGTGCCAGCAGCTTAGACAGGGGCACCTACGAGCAGTACTTC CASSLDRGTYEQYF
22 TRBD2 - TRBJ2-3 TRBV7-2 TGTGCCAGCAGCTTAGCGGTCAGGGGCGAACTAGCGGGAGACGTGGACGGGGATACGCAGTATTTT CASSLAVRGELAGDVDGDTQYF
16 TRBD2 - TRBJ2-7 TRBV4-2 TGTGCCAGCAGCCAAGATACTAGCGGGATCTCCTACGAGCAGTACTTC CASSQDTSGISYEQYF
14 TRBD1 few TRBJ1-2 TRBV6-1 TGTGCCAGCACACCGGGACAGGGTGTGGAGGGCTACACCTTC CASTPGQGVEGYTF
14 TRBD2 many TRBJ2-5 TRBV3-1 TGTGCCAGCAGCGACGGGACTAGCGGCGAGACCCAGTACTTC CASSDGTSGETQYF
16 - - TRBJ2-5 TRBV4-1 TGCGCCAGCAGCCAAACCGCAACCACTAGACAAGAGACCCAGTACTTC CASSQTATTRQETQYF
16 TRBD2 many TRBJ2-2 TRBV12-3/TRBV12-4 TGTGCCAGCAGCCCCAGGACTAGCGGGGTTGGCGGGGAGCTGTTTTTT CASSPRTSGVGGELFF
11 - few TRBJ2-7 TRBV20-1 TGCAGTGTTCCGACGGTTTACGAGCAGTACTTC CSVPTVYEQYF
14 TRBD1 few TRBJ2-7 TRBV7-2 TGTGCCAGCAGCCTAAGGGACAGTTACTACGAGCAGTACTTC CASSLRDSYYEQYF
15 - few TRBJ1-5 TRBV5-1 TGCGCCAGCAGCTTGGGGGGATTTAGCAATCAGCCCCAGCATTTT CASSLGGFSNQPQHF
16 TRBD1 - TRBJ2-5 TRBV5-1 TGCGCCAGCAGCTTGGGGGACAGGGTTGTTGGAGAGACCCAGTACTTC CASSLGDRVVGETQYF
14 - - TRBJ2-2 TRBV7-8 TGTGCCAGCAGGAACAGGGTTGGGGCCGGGGAGCTGTTTTTT CASRNRVGAGELFF
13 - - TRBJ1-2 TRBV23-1 TGCGCCAGCAGTCAATTCTACAACTATGGCTACACCTTC CASSQFYNYGYTF
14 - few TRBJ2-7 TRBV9 TGTGCCAGCAGCGTAGATCCAGGGTCCTACGAGCAGTACTTC CASSVDPGSYEQYF
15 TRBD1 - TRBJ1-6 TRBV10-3 TGTGCCATCAGTGACCCGGGACAGGGGAATTCACCCCTCCACTTT CAISDPGQGNSPLHF
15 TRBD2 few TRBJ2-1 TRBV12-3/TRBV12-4 TGTGCCAGCAGACTTAGCGGGAGGGAAAACAATGAGCAGTTCTTC CASRLSGRENNEQFF
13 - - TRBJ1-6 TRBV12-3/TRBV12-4 TGTGCCAGCAGTTTTAACAGGGATTCACCCCTCCACTTT CASSFNRDSPLHF
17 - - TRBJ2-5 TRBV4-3 TGCGCCAGCAGCCAAGATAGTTACTCTGGGTTTGAAGAGACCCAGTACTTC CASSQDSYSGFEETQYF
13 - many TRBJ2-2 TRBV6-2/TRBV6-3 TGTGCCAGCAGTTACTCGGAAGCCGGGGAGCTGTTTTTT CASSYSEAGELFF
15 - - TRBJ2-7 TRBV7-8 TGTGCCAGCAGCATCGCCAATAGTGGGGCCTACGAGCAGTACTTC CASSIANSGAYEQYF
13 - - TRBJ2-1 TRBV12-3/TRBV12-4 TGTGCCAGCAGTTTAGGACGGGATGGTGAGCAGTTCTTC CASSLGRDGEQFF
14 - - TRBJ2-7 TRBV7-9 TGTGCCAGCAGCTTTTACGGGTTCCGCTACGAGCAGTACTTC CASSFYGFRYEQYF
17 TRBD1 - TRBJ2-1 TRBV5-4 TGTGCCAGCAGCTATCGAGTTCTGTCCGGGACAGGGCATGAGCAGTTCTTC CASSYRVLSGTGHEQFF
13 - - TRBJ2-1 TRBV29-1 TGCAGCGTTCTACTACGATCCTACAATGAGCAGTTCTTC CSVLLRSYNEQFF
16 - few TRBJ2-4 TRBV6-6 TGTGCCAGCAGTAACTCAGGGTCTCTAGCCAAAAACATTCAGTACTTC CASSNSGSLAKNIQYF
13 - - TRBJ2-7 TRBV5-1 TGCGCCAGCAGCGAATTGACAGCTTACGAGCAGTACTTC CASSELTAYEQYF
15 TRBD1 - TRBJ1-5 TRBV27 TGTGCCAGCAGCGAGGACAGGTCGGGCAATCAGCCCCAGCATTTT CASSEDRSGNQPQHF
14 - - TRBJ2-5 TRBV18 TGTGCCAGCTCCGCCGGGGGTAGCCAAGAGACCCAGTACTTC CASSAGGSQETQYF
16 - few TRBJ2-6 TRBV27 TGTGCCAGCAGTCCCCAAGACACCTCTGGGGCCAACGTCCTGACTTTC CASSPQDTSGANVLTF